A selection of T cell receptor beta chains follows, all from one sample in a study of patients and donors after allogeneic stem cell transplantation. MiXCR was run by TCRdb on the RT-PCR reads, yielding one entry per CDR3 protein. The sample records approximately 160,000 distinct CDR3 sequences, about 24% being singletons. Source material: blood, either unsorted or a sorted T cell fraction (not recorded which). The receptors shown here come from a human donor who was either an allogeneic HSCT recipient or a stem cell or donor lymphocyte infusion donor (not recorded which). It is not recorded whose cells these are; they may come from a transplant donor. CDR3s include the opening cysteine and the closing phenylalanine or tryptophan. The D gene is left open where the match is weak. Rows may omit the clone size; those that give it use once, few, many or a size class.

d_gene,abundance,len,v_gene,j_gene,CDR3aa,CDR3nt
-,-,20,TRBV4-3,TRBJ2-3,CASSQDGMAMGDSHTDTQYF,TGCGCCAGCAGCCAAGACGGGATGGCTATGGGGGATTCCCACACAGATACGCAGTATTTT
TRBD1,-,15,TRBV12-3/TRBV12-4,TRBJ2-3,CASREPRGQRDTQYF,TGTGCCAGCAGAGAACCCAGGGGGCAACGGGATACGCAGTATTTT
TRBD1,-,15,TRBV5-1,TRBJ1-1,CASSLQGVSSTEAFF,TGCGCCAGCAGCTTGCAGGGGGTGTCGTCCACTGAAGCTTTCTTT
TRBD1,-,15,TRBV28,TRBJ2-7,CASSFAGTGYNEQYF,TGTGCCAGCAGTTTCGCTGGGACAGGGTATAACGAGCAGTACTTC
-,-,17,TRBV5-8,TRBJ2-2,CASSLILASVGTGELFF,TGTGCCAGCAGCTTGATTTTGGCTAGCGTGGGCACCGGGGAGCTGTTTTTT
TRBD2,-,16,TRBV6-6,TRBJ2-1,CASSYGVAGPYNEQFF,TGTGCCAGCAGTTACGGAGTAGCGGGACCTTACAATGAGCAGTTCTTC
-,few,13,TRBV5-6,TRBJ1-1,CASSNGKYTEAFF,TGTGCCAGCAGCAACGGGAAGTACACTGAAGCTTTCTTT
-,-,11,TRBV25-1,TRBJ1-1,CASSLDEGAFF,TGTGCCAGCAGTCTTGACGAAGGAGCTTTCTTT
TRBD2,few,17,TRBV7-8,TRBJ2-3,CASRSLREGLVTDTQYF,TGTGCCAGCAGATCCCTTCGGGAGGGCCTGGTTACAGATACGCAGTATTTT
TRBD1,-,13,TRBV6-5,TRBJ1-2,CASSRDRDYGYTF,TGTGCCAGCAGCCGGGACAGGGATTATGGCTACACCTTC
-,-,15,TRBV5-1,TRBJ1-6,CASSPDIGTNSPLHF,TGCGCCAGCAGTCCCGACATCGGAACTAATTCACCCCTCCACTTT
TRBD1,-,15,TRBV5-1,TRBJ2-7,CASSTTGTEIYEQYF,TGCGCCAGCAGCACAACGGGGACAGAGATCTACGAGCAGTACTTC
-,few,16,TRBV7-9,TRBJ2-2,CASSLAGYEFYGELFF,TGTGCCAGCAGCTTAGCGGGCTACGAGTTCTACGGGGAGCTGTTTTTT
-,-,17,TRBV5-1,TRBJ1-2,CASSPGIDSAEHYGYTF,TGCGCCAGCAGCCCAGGCATCGACAGCGCCGAACACTATGGCTACACCTTC
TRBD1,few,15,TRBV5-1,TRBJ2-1,CASSLDTGGYNEQFF,TGCGCCAGCAGCTTGGATACAGGGGGGTACAATGAGCAGTTCTTC
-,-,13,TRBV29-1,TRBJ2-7,CSVVVGSGYEQYF,TGCAGCGTCGTAGTGGGTTCAGGCTACGAGCAGTACTTC
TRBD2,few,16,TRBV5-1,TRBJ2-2,CASSPMGTRDTGELFF,TGCGCCAGCAGTCCTATGGGGACTAGGGACACCGGGGAGCTGTTTTTT
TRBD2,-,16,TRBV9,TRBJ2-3,CASTSGGASSTDTQYF,TGTGCCAGCACTAGCGGGGGGGCCTCTAGCACAGATACGCAGTATTTT
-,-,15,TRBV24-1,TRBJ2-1,CATSPSWSSYNEQFF,TGTGCCACCTCCCCTAGCTGGAGCTCCTACAATGAGCAGTTCTTC
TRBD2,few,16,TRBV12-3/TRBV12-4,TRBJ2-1,CASAAGGPSSYNEQFF,TGTGCCAGCGCCGCGGGAGGGCCGAGCTCCTACAATGAGCAGTTCTTC
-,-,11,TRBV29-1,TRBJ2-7,CSVLGDYEQYF,TGCAGCGTTTTGGGTGACTACGAGCAGTACTTC
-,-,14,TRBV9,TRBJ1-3,CASSVGRIGNTIYF,TGTGCCAGCAGCGTAGGGCGGATCGGAAACACCATATATTTT
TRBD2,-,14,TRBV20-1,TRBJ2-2,CSASSGENTGELFF,TGCAGTGCTTCTAGCGGGGAAAACACCGGGGAGCTGTTTTTT
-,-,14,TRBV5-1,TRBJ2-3,CASKGGEVADTQYF,TGCGCCAGCAAGGGGGGTGAGGTGGCAGATACGCAGTATTTT
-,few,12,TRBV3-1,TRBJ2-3,CASSQVMDTQYF,TGTGCCAGCAGCCAAGTGATGGATACGCAGTATTTT
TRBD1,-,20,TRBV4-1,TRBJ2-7,CASSLHGRDRGLLFSYEQYF,TGCGCCAGCAGCCTTCACGGTCGGGACAGGGGTCTACTGTTCTCCTACGAGCAGTACTTC
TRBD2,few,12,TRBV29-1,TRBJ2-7,CSVGGGRLEQYF,TGCAGCGTTGGGGGAGGGCGGCTCGAGCAGTACTTC
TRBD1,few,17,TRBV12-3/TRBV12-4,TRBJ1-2,CASSFPGDRVLNYGYTF,TGTGCCAGCTCCTTCCCCGGGGACAGGGTTCTTAACTATGGCTACACCTTC